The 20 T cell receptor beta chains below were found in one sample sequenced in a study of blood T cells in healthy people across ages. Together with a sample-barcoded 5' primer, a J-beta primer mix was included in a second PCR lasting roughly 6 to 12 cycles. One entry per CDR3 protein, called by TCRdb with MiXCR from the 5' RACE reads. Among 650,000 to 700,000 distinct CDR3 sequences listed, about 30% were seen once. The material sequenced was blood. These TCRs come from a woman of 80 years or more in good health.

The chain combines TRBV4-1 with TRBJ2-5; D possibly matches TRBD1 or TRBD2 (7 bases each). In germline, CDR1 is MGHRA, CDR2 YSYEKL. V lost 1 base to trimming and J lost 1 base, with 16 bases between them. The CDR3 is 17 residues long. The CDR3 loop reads CASSQGGPGGGQETQYF. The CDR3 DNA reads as TGCGCCAGCAGCCAAGGGGGCCCAGGGGGGGGCCAAGAGACCCAGTACTTC.

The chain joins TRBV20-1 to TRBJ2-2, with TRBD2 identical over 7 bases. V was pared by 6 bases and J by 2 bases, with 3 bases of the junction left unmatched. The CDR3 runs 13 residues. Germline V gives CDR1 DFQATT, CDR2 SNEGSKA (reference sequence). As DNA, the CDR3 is TGCAGTGCCCGGGGGGTTAACACCGGGGAGCTGTTTTTT. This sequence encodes CSARGVNTGELFF.

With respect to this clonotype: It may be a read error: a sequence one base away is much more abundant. The CDR3 region is CASSSRDYNQPQHF. The CDR3 region has the DNA TGTGCCAGCAGCTCCCGCGACTACAATCAGCCCCAGCATTTT. The chain combines TRBV7-6 with TRBJ1-5; D is unclear. The V gene's germline CDR1 is SGHVS and CDR2 FNYEAQ. V was clipped by 4 bases and J by 3 bases, with 10 bases between them. CDR3 length: 14 residues.

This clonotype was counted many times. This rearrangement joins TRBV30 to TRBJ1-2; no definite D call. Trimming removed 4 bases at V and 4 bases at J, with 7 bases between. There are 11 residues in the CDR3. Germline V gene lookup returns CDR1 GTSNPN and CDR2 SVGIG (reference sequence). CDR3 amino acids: CAWNIGYGYTF. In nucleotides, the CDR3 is TGTGCCTGGAATATCGGCTATGGCTACACCTTC.

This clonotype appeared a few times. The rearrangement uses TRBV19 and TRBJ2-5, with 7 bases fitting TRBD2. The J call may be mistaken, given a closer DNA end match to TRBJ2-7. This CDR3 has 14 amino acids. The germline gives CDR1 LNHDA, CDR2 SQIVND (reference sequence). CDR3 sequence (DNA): TGTGCCAGTAGTATAGGTCGGGGGGCCTACGAGCAGTACTTC. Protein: CASSIGRGAYEQYF.

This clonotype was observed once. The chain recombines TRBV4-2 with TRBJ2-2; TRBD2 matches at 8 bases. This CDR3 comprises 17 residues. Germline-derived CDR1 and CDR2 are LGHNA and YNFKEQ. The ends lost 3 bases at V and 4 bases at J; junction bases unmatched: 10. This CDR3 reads CASSQGGTRGITGELFF. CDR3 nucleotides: TGTGCCAGCAGCCAGGGGGGGACTAGAGGGATCACCGGGGAGCTGTTTTTT.

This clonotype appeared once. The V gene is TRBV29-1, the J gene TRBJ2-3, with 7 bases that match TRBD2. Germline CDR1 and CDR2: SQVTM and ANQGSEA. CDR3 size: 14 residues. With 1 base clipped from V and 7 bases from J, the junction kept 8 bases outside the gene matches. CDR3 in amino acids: CSVEGAGDWNTQYF. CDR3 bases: TGCAGCGTTGAAGGGGCGGGAGATTGGAATACGCAGTATTTT.

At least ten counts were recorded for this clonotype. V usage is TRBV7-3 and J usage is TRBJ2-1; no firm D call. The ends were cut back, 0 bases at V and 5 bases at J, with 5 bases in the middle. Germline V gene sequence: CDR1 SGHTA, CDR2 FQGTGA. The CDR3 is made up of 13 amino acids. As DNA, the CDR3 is TGTGCCAGCAGCTTAACGGTCAACAATGAGCAGTTCTTC. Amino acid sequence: CASSLTVNNEQFF.

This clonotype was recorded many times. The CDR3 DNA reads TGTGCCAGCTCACCAGATTCCCTGTTGACAGAGTCCGAGCAGTACTTC. Its translation: CASSPDSLLTESEQYF. The chain is built from TRBV18 and TRBJ2-7; tentatively, D is TRBD1 (5 bases). V was pared by 2 bases and J by 6 bases, with 20 bases between. This CDR3 spans 16 amino acids. The germline CDR1 and CDR2 sequences are KGHSH and LQKENI.

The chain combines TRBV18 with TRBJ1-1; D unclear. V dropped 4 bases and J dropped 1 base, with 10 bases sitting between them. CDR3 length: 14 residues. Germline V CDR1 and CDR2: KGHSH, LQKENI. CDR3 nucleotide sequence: TGTGCCAGCTCACAGACCAGAGAGAACACTGAAGCTTTCTTT. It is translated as CASSQTRENTEAFF.

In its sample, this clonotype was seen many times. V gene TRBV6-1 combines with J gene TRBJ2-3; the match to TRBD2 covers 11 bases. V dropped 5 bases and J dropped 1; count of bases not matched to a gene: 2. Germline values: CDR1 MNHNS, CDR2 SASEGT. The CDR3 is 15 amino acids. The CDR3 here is CASSISGGGTDTQYF. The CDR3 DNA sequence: TGTGCCAGCAGTATTAGCGGGGGGGGCACAGATACGCAGTATTTT.

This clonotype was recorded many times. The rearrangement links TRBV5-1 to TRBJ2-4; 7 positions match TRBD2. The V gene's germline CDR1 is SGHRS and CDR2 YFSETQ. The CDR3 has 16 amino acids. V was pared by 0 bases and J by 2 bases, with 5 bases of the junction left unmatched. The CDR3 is CASSLDGGGPKNIQYF. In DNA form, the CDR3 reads TGCGCCAGCAGCTTGGATGGGGGGGGTCCCAAAAACATTCAGTACTTC.

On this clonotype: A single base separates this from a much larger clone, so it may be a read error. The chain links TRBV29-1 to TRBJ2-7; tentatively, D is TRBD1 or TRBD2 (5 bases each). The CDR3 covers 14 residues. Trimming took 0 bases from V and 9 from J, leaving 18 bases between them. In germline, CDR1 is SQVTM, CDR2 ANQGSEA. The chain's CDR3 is CSVEEGTGGCGQYF. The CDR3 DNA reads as TGCAGCGTTGAAGAGGGGACCGGCGGCTGCGGGCAGTACTTC.

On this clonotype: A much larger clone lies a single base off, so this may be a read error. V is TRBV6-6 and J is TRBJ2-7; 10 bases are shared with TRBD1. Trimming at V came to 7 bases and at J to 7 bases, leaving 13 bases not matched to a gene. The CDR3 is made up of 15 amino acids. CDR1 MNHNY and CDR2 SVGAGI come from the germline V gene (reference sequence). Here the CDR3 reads CASNPTGGSYNEQYF. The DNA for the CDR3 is TGTGCCAGCAACCCGACAGGGGGCTCGTACAATGAGCAGTACTTC.

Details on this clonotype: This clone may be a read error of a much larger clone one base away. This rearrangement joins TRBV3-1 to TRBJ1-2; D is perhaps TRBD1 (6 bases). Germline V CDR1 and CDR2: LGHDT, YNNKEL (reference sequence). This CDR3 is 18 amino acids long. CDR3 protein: CASTLRGIGSRGCYGHTF. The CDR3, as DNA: TGTGCCAGCACCCTAAGAGGAATTGGGAGCAGGGGCTGCTATGGCCACACCTTC.

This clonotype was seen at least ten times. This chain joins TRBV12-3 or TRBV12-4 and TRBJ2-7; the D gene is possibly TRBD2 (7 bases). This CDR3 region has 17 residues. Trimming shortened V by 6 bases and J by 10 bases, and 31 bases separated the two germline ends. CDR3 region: CASREGGPGGNKISQYF. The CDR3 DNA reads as TGTGCCAGCAGGGAGGGGGGGCCTGGAGGGAACAAGATTAGCCAGTACTTC.

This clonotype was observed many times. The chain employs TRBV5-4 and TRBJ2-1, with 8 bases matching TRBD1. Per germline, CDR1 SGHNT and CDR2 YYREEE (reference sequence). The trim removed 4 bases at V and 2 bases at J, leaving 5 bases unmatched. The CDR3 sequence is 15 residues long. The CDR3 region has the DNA TGTGCCAGCAGCGACCGGACAGGGCCCTACAATGAGCAGTTCTTC. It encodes CASSDRTGPYNEQFF.

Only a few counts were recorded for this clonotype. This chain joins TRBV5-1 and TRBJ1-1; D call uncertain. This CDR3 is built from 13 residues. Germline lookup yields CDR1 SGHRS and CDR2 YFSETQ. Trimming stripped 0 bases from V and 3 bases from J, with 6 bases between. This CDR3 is CASSLDWDTEAFF. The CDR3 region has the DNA TGCGCCAGCAGCTTGGATTGGGACACTGAAGCTTTCTTT.

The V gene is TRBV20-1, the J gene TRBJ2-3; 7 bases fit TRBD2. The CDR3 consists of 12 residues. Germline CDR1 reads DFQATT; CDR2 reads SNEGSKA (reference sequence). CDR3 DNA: TGCAAGAGCGGGATAAGATCAGATACGCAGTATTTT. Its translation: CKSGIRSDTQYF.

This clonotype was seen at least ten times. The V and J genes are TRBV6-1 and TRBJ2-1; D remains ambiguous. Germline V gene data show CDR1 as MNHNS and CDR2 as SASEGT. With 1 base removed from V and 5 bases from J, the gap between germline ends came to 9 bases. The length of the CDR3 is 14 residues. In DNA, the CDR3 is TGTGCCAGCAGTGAAGTGGGCAGAAACAATGAGCAGTTCTTC. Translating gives CASSEVGRNNEQFF.